There are many counts of the clone carrying this T cell receptor (beta chain). Antigen: not known. This sample stems from a study of CD8 T cells in ankylosing spondylitis. TCRdb re-derived calls from the 5' RACE reads in MiXCR, one entry per CDR3 protein. Altogether fewer than 550,000 distinct CDR3 sequences are present, 5.3% being singletons, with the ten largest covering around 3.4%. Germline-derived CDR1 and CDR2 are KGHSH and LQKENI. Trimming left V 2 bases short and J 1 base short, with 10 bases between. The CDR3 consists of 15 residues. Overall study results and limits: Blood from ankylosing spondylitis patients appeared to carry a characteristic roughly 8-variant TCR beta motif. Certain motif variants had earlier been reported in reactive arthritis synovial fluid and blood.

V is TRBV18 and J is TRBJ2-3; weak D call: TRBD2 (5 bases). The sequenced sample consisted of blood, either unsorted or a sorted T cell fraction (not recorded which). The TCR originated in a male donor with ankylosing spondylitis. DNA for the CDR3: TGTGCCAGCTCACCATTGGCGGGCCGCACAGATACGCAGTATTTT. It encodes CASSPLAGRTDTQYF.